Listed here are 13 T cell receptor beta chains from one sample, sequenced in a study of vaccination effects on CD4 cells after COVID-19. Some clones are missing from TCRdb's copy, which holds only in-frame ones; the method was immunoSEQ multiplex PCR. In the table there are tens of thousands of clones, 65% to 75% of which are singletons. Expansion with viral peptide pools was applied to antigen-specific CD4+ T cells by the ViraFEST assay prior to sequencing. At the end of 10 days of culture, CD4+ T cells were isolated. BNT162b2 vaccine or mRNA-1273 vaccine was given to participants in two doses. These receptors' targets are unknown. The sample consisted of CD4+ T cells from PBMCs cultured with HCoV-229E spike peptides, taken after COVID-19 vaccination. These receptors all come from a human donor who received a COVID-19 vaccine.

The rearrangement uses TRBV19 and TRBJ1-2; the match to TRBD1 covers 12 bases. The CDR3 is made up of 20 amino acids. V gave up 5 bases and J gave up 3 bases; unmatched junction bases: 19. Germline V gene sequence: CDR1 LNHDA, CDR2 SQIVND (reference sequence). The DNA for the CDR3 is TGTGCCAGTAGTGCCCCGCGCGGGGACAGGGGGCGTCATGGGTACTATGGCTACACCTTC. It encodes CASSAPRGDRGRHGYYGYTF. Using reference TRBV19 and TRBJ1-2 for the parts outside the CDR3, the full variable domain is DGGITQSPKYLFRKEGQNVTLSCEQNLNHDAMYWYRQDPGQGLRLIYYSQIVNDFQKGDIAEGYSVSREKKESFPLTVTSAQKNPTAFYLCASSAPRGDRGRHGYYGYTFGSGTRLTVV.

This clone was detected only a few times. The chain is built from TRBV3-1 (or the pseudogene TRBV3-2) and TRBJ1-2; D call uncertain. Trimming took off 4 bases at V and 9 bases at J, with 15 bases between the two ends. The CDR3 sequence is 13 residues long. From germline, CDR1 is LGHDT and CDR2 YNNKEL (reference sequence). The CDR3 sequence: CASSLENKRCYTF. CDR3 nucleotide sequence: TGTGCCAGCAGCCTTGAAAACAAGCGGTGCTACACCTTC.

In its sample, this clone was seen once. V gene TRBV29-1 combines with J gene TRBJ1-2; possibly TRBD1 for D (5 bases). Germline V gives CDR1 SQVTM, CDR2 ANQGSEA. This CDR3 region has 11 residues. The V end was cut by 8 bases, the J end by 6 bases, with 13 bases between. CDR3 in DNA: TGCAGCCAAACGCAAGGGGATGGCTACACCTTC. It codes for CSQTQGDGYTF.

The chain uses TRBV12-3 or TRBV12-4 and TRBJ1-4; D might be TRBD1 (5 bases). The CDR3 is 13 amino acids. V was pared by 3 bases and J by 14 bases, with 16 bases between. The CDR3 region has the DNA TGTGCCAGCAGTTTTTCCGCCGGGGCACTGCTGTTTTTT. Protein: CASSFSAGALLFF.

V usage is TRBV7-8 and J usage is TRBJ2-1; 9 bases align to TRBD2. The CDR3 length is 19 residues. Germline-derived CDR1 and CDR2 are SGHVS and FQNEAQ. The V gene end was trimmed by 2 bases and the J gene end by 4 bases; junction bases not matched to a gene: 15. CDR3 DNA sequence: TGTGCCAGCAGCTTACGTCGTAGCGGGGGCCGAAACAGTTACAATGAGCAGTTCTTC. Its protein is CASSLRRSGGRNSYNEQFF.

CDR3 nucleotides: TGTGCTAGTGGTTTGGTACTAAGGGGGACGGACCCCTACGAGCAGTACTTC. It is translated as CASGLVLRGTDPYEQYF. The chain has TRBV12-5 and TRBJ2-7, with D possibly matching TRBD1 (6 bases). This CDR3 spans 17 amino acids. Germline V CDR1 and CDR2: LGHNT, FRNRAP. Trimming removed 0 bases at V and 2 bases at J, with 17 bases between.

This rearrangement joins TRBV19 to TRBJ2-3, with a tentative D call TRBD1 (6 bases). The CDR3 extends over 14 amino acids. Between the trimmed V and J ends, which lost 5 bases and 2 bases, there was a span of 11 bases. CDR1 and CDR2 from the germline V gene are LNHDA and SQIVND (reference sequence). The CDR3 region is CASSLGQNTDTQYF. Written as DNA, the CDR3 is TGTGCCAGTAGTCTCGGACAGAACACAGATACGCAGTATTTT.

This sequence joins TRBV28 and TRBJ1-2; TRBD1 matches 9 bases. The CDR3 is made up of 15 amino acids. Germline V gene lookup returns CDR1 MDHEN and CDR2 SYDVKM. V lost 3 bases, J lost 3 bases, and 5 bases stayed unmatched. DNA of the CDR3: TGTGCCAGCAGTTTTAGGGGACAGGGAGACTATGGCTACACCTTC. Translating gives CASSFRGQGDYGYTF.

The V gene is TRBV9, the J gene TRBJ1-1; D gene ambiguous. This CDR3 has 11 amino acids. From germline, CDR1 is SGDLS and CDR2 YYNGEE. Trimming pared 4 bases from V and 8 bases from J, leaving 9 bases between. CDR3 loop: CASSPQREAFF. The DNA of the CDR3 is TGTGCCAGCAGCCCCCAGCGGGAAGCTTTCTTT.

J is TRBJ1-5 and V is TRBV3-1 (or the pseudogene TRBV3-2); possible D gene TRBD1, 5 bases. V was trimmed by 0 bases and J by 6 bases, leaving 9 bases between them. CDR3 length: 14 residues. Germline V CDR1 and CDR2: LGHDT, YNNKEL (reference sequence). The CDR3 DNA is TGTGCCAGCAGCCAAGATTCGGGGGGTCAGCCCCAGCATTTT. This encodes CASSQDSGGQPQHF.

The CDR3 DNA sequence: TGTGCCAGCAGGGGGGGGAGGGTCTCTTACCGGCAGTACTTC. Encoded protein: CASRGGRVSYRQYF. The J gene is TRBJ2-7, the V gene TRBV27, with 7 bases lining up with TRBD2. From germline, CDR1 is MNHEY and CDR2 SMNVEV (reference sequence). V gave up 6 bases and J gave up 9 bases; unmatched junction bases: 14. The CDR3 has 14 residues.

This clone was detected only once. This rearrangement joins TRBV29-1 to TRBJ2-5, with 11 bases identical to TRBD1. Germline V gene data show CDR1 as SQVTM and CDR2 as ANQGSEA. Trimming cost V 4 bases and J 5 bases; bases outside gene matches: 6. The CDR3 length is 14 residues. Here the CDR3 reads CSVVGQGAGETQYF. The CDR3 bases are TGCAGCGTTGTAGGACAGGGGGCAGGGGAGACCCAGTACTTC.

This clone has more than one count but fewer than ten. CDR3 sequence reads: CATALAGAYEQYF. CDR3 DNA: TGTGCCACCGCACTAGCGGGGGCCTACGAGCAGTACTTC. This chain joins TRBV10-3 and TRBJ2-7; 11 bases are shared with TRBD2. This CDR3 region has 13 residues. After removal of 10 bases from V and 2 bases from J, the junction contained 4 bases not matched to a gene. Germline assignment: CDR1 ENHRY and CDR2 SYGVKD.